What follows is one TCR beta chain and its context. Its recognized antigen is unknown. No qualities accompany the bases; no much larger clone lies one base away. In the same sample, other DNA sequences code for this CDR3. In the germline V gene (reference sequence), CDR1 corresponds to LNHDA and CDR2 to SQIVND. The CDR3 sequence holds 16 residues, the cysteine and phenylalanine included. Only CDR3 DNA is held: 48 bases, read in frame from base 1. Trimmed from V: 3 bases; trimmed from J: 4 bases; junction bases lacking a gene match: 6. This sample was taken from a study of blood T cell repertoires in COVID-19 (dated by TCRdb to 2020 to 2021). Study-level background: Collaborator samples came from the United States, Italy and Spain and covered acute and convalescent phases of COVID-19. HLA class I and class II types, where available, came from metadata supplied by the sample provider rather than from assay-based typing. The repertoires were made available in a free public database intended to serve as a resource for research on the immune response to SARS-CoV-2. Samples came from the ongoing ImmuneRACE study (first 160 participants) plus 1,254 subjects from 6 global collaborators. A de-identified subject ID, COVID-19 status, age in years and sex were almost always included in the sample metadata. The material from the prospective study consisted of cDNA or gDNA derived from T cells, B-cell-depleted T cells, or PBMCs. Deeply sampled blood TCRbeta repertoires from subjects exposed to, actively infected with, or recovered from COVID-19 were included in the dataset.

Collaborating institutions collected whole blood in K2EDTA tubes following their own protocols. For TCRbeta analysis, collaborators shipped samples in one of three forms: frozen whole blood, isolated PBMCs, or DNA extracted from either of those sample types. TCRbeta CDR3 regions were amplified from genomic DNA by means of the immunoSEQ Assay, a bias-controlled multiplex PCR. The authors processed their data as follows. The number of nucleated cells in each sample was estimated from the amplification of reference gene primers within the assay. To quantify the absolute abundance of each unique TCRbeta CDR3 rearrangement, sequence reads were collapsed and filtered. For each sample, productive Simpson clonality was calculated by taking the square root of Simpson's diversity index across productive rearrangements. Here the immuneACCESS table is served through TCRdb, limited to in-frame sequences with V and J called. Missing clones are a known gap in these copies; in checked studies unresolved V genes cover under half, and the rest lacks a known reason. The DNA was the basis for D and trimming; V, J and clone size are from that table. The sample includes about 260,000 clones, with 85% observed a single time. The ten largest clones represent less than 15% of the sample.

Broad study findings and their caveats: Clinical and demographic metadata were provided uncurated, with the amount varying by source and participant.

The clonotype was recovered from a human donor in a cohort sampled during active COVID-19. The specimen was peripheral blood. This receptor chain uses TRBV19 and TRBJ2-1; 10 middle bases align to TRBD2. The DNA is TGTGCCAGTAGTATTCGAGCGGGAGGGGGATACAATGAGCAGTTCTTC. Its protein is CASSIRAGGGYNEQFF.